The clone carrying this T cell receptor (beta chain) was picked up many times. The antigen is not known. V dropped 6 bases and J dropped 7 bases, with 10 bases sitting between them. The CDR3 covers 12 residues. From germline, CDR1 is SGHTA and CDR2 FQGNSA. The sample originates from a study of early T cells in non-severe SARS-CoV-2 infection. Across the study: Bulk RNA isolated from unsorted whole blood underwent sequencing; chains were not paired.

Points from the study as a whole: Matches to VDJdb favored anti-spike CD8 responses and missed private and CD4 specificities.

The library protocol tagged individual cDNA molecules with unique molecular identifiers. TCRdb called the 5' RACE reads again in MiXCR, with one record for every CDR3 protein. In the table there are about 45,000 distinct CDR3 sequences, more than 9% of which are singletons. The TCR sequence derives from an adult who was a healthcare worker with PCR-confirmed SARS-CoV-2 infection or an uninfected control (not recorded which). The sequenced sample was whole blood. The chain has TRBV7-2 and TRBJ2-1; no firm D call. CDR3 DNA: TGTGCCAGCAGGTCCCCCCGGAATGAGCAGTTCTTC. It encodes CASRSPRNEQFF. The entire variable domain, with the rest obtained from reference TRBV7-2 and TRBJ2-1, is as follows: GAGVSQSPSNKVTEKGKDVELRCDPISGHTALYWYRQSLGQGLEFLIYFQGNSAPDKSGLPSDRFSAERTGGSVSTLTIQRTQQEDSAVYLCASRSPRNEQFFGPGTRLTVL.